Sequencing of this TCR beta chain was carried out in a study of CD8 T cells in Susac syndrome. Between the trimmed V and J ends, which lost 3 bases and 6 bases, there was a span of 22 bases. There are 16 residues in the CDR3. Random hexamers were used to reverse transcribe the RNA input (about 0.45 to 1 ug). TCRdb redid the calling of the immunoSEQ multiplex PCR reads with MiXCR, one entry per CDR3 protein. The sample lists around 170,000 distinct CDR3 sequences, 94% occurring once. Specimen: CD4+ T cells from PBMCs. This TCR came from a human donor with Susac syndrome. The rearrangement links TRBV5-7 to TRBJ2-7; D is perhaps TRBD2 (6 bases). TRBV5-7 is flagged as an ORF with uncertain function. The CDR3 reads CASSWRDGKAVGEQYF. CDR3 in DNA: TGTGCCAGCAGCTGGCGGGACGGGAAGGCTGTGGGCGAGCAGTACTTC.